This T cell receptor beta chain is from a study of beta chain features in type 1 diabetes. Findings and limits, study-wide: Type 1 diabetes patients showed a moderate but significant shortening of TCRB CDR3s in all four CD4+ subsets.

Only a few counts were recorded for this clone. The antigen remains undetermined. Distinct nucleotide sequences in the sample also encode this CDR3. TCRB transcripts that were expressed got sequenced, as all of the isolated RNA had been reverse transcribed. The repertoire was sequenced with immunoSEQ multiplex PCR; TCRdb's copy has only in-frame clones and lacks some. The sample contains hundreds of thousands of clones, under 15% of which appear only once. Germline V lookup: CDR1 GTSNPN, CDR2 SVGIG (reference sequence). The CDR3 contains 14 residues. V gave up 4 bases and J gave up 4 bases, with 15 bases separating them.

The sequencing input was naive CD4+ T cells from blood. The chain carries TRBV30 and TRBJ2-3; weak D call: TRBD1 (7 bases). This clonotype was obtained from a man aged 18 to 35 with type 1 diabetes. CDR3: CAWTGQGGADTQYF. The CDR3 nucleotides read TGTGCCTGGACTGGCCAGGGGGGCGCAGATACGCAGTATTTT. Together with reference TRBV30 and TRBJ2-3, the CDR3 gives the full variable domain: SQTIHQWPATLVQPVGSPLSLECTVEGTSNPNLYWYRQAAGRGLQLLFYSVGIGQISSEVPQNLSASRPQDRQFILSSKKLLLSDSGFYLCAWTGQGGADTQYFGPGTRLTVL.